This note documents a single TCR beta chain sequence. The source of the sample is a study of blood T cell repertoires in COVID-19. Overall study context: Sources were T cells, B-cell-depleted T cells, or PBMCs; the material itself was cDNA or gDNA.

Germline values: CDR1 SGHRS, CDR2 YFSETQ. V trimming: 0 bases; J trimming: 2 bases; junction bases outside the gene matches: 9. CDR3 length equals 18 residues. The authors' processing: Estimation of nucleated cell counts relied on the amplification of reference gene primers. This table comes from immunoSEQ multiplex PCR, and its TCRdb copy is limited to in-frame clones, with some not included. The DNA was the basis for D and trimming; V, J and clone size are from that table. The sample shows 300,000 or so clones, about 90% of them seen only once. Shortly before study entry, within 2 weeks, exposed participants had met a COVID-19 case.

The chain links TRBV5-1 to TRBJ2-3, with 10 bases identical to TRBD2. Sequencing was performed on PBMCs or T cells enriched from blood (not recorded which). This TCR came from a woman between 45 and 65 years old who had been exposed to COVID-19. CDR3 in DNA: TGCGCCAGCAGCTTGGAACTAGCGGGGAGCCTCAACACAGATACGCAGTATTTT. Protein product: CASSLELAGSLNTDTQYF.